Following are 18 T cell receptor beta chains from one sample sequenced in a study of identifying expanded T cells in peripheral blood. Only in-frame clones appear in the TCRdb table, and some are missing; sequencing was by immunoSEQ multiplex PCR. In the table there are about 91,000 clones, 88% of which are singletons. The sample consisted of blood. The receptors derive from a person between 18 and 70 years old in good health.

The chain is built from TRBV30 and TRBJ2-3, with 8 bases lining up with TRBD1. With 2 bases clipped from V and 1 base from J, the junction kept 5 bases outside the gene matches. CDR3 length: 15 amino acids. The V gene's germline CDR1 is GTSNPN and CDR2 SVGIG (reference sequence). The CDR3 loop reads CAWSSAGQGTDTQYF. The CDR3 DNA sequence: TGTGCCTGGAGTAGTGCGGGACAGGGCACAGATACGCAGTATTTT. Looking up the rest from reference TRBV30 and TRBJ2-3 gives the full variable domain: SQTIHQWPATLVQPVGSPLSLECTVEGTSNPNLYWYRQAAGRGLQLLFYSVGIGQISSEVPQNLSASRPQDRQFILSSKKLLLSDSGFYLCAWSSAGQGTDTQYFGPGTRLTVL.

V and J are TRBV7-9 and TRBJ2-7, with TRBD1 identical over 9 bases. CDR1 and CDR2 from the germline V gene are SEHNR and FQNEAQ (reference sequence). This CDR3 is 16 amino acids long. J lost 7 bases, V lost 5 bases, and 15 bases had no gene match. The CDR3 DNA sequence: TGTGCCAGCAGCCTTAGTATAGGGACAGGGCTAGAGGAGCAGTACTTC. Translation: CASSLSIGTGLEEQYF.

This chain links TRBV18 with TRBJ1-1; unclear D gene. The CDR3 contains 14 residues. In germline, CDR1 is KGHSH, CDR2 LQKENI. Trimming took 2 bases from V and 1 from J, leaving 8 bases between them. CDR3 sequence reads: CASSPVTENTEAFF. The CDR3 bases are TGTGCCAGCTCACCAGTTACGGAGAACACTGAAGCTTTCTTT. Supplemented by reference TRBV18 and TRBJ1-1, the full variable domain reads NAGVMQNPRHLVRRRGQEARLRCSPMKGHSHVYWYRQLPEEGLKFMVYLQKENIIDESGMPKERFSAEFPKEGPSILRIQQVVRGDSAAYFCASSPVTENTEAFFGQGTRLTVV.

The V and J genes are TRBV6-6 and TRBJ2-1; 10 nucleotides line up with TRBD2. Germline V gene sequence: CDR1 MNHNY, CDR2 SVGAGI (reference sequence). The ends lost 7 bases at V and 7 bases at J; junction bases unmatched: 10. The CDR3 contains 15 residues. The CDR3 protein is CASTPEGLALNEQFF. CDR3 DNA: TGTGCCAGCACTCCCGAGGGACTAGCGCTAAATGAGCAGTTCTTC.

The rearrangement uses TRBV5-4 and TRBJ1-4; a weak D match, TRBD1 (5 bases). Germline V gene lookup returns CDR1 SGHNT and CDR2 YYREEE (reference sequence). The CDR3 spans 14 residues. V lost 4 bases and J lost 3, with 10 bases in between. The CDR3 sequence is CASSVGGSNEKLFF. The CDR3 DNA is TGTGCCAGCAGCGTTGGGGGGTCTAATGAAAAACTGTTTTTT.

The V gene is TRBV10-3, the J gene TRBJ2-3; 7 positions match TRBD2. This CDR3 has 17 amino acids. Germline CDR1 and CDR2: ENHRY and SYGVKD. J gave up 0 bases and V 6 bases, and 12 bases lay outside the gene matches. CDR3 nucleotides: TGTGCCATCAGGGGGGTAGGCGGGAGCGCTAGCACAGATACGCAGTATTTT. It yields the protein CAIRGVGGSASTDTQYF.

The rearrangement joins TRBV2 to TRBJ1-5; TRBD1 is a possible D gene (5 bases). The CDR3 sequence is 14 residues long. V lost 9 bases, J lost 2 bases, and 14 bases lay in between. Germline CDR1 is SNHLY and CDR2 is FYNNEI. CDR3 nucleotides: TGTGCCAGTAGATGGGGGGTTGGCAATCAGCCCCAGCATTTT. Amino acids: CASRWGVGNQPQHF. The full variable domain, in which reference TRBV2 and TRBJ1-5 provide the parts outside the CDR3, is EPEVTQTPSHQVTQMGQEVILRCVPISNHLYFYWYRQILGQKVEFLVSFYNNEISEKSEIFDDQFSVERPDGSNFTLKIRSTKLEDSAMYFCASRWGVGNQPQHFGDGTRLSIL.

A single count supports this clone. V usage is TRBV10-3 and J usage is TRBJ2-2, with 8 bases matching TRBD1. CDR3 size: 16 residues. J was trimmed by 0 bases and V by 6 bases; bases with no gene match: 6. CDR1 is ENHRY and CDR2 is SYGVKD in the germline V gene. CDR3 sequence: CAISPGQGTNTGELFF. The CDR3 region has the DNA TGTGCCATCAGCCCCGGACAGGGAACGAACACCGGGGAGCTGTTTTTT.

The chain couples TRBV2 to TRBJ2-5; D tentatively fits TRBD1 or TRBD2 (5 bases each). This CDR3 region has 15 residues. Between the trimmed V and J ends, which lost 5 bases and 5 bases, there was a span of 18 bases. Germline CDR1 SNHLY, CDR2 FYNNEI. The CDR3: CASSYRGRGGETQYF. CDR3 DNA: TGTGCCAGCAGTTACCGGGGACGGGGTGGGGAGACCCAGTACTTC.

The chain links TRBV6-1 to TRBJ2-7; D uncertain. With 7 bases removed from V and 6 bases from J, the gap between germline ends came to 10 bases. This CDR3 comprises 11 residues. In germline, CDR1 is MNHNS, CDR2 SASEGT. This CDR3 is CASTNAFEQYF. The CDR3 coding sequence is TGTGCCAGCACCAACGCCTTCGAGCAGTACTTC.

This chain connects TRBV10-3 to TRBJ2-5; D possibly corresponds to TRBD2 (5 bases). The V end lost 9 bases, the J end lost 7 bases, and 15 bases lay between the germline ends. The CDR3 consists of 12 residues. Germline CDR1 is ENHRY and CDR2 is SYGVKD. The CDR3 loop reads CAMKAADGTQYF. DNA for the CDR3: TGTGCCATGAAAGCGGCAGATGGGACCCAGTACTTC.

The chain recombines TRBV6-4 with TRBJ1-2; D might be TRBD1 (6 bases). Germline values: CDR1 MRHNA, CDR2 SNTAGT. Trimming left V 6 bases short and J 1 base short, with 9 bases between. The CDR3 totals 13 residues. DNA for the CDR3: TGTGCCAGCAGCCAGGGGCTTAACTATGGCTACACCTTC. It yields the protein CASSQGLNYGYTF.

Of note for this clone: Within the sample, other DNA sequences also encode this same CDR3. In DNA, the CDR3 is TGTGCCAGCAGTTCGGCCCCCCTAAACTATGGCTACACCTTC. This sequence encodes CASSSAPLNYGYTF. V and J are TRBV28 and TRBJ1-2; D remains unclear. This CDR3 comprises 14 residues. The V gene lost 4 bases and the J gene lost 2 bases, with 11 bases spanning the gap. Germline CDR1 reads MDHEN; CDR2 reads SYDVKM.

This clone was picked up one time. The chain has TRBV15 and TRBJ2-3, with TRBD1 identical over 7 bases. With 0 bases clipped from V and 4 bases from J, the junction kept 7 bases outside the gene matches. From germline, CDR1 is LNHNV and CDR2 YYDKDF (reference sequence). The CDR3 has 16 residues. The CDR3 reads CATSRDWATGPDTQYF. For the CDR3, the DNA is TGTGCCACCAGCAGAGATTGGGCGACAGGGCCAGATACGCAGTATTTT.

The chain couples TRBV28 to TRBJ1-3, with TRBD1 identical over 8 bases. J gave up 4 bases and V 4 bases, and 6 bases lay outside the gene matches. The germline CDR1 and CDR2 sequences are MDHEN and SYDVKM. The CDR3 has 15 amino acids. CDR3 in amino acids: CASSSQGAGGNTIYF. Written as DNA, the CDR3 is TGTGCCAGCAGTTCCCAGGGGGCTGGCGGAAACACCATATATTTT.

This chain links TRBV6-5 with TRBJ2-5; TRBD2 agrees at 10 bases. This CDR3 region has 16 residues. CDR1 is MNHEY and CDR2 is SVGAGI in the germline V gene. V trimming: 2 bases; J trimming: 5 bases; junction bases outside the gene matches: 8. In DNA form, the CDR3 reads TGTGCCAGCAGTTACAACGAGCGGGAGGGCCCCGAGACCCAGTACTTC. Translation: CASSYNEREGPETQYF.

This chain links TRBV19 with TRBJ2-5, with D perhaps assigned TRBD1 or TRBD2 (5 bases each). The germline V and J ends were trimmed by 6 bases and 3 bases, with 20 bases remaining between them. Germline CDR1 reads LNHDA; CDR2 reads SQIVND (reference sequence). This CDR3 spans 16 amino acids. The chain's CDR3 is CASSGLFRGPKETQYF. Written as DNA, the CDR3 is TGTGCCAGTAGCGGTCTATTCCGGGGACCAAAAGAGACCCAGTACTTC.

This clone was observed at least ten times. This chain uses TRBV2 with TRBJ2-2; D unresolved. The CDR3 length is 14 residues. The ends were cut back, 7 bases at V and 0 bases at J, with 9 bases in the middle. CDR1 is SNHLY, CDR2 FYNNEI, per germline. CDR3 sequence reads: CASKENANTGELFF. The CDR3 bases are TGTGCCAGCAAGGAGAACGCGAACACCGGGGAGCTGTTTTTT.